A single sample is the source of the 27 T cell receptor beta chains below, sequenced in a study of T-cell reconstitution after alpha-beta-depleted transplantation in children. TCRbeta library construction was performed incorporating unique molecular identifiers. TCRdb re-derived calls from the PCR reads in MiXCR, one entry per CDR3 protein. The sample shows 250,000 or so distinct CDR3 sequences, approximately 24% of them seen only once. This sample comprised PBMCs, mostly from graft donor cells, obtained 360 days after TCRalphabeta/CD19-depleted stem cell transplant. The origin of the receptors is a female patient aged 2-9 years who had a stem cell transplant for congenital amegakaryocytic thrombocytopenia, so the T cells may come from the graft donor.

The chain uses TRBV5-6 and TRBJ2-5; weak D call: TRBD2 (5 bases). In germline, CDR1 is SGHDT, CDR2 YYEEEE. V was cut by 1 base and J by 1 base, with 8 bases left in between. The CDR3 is 14 amino acids. The CDR3, as DNA: TGTGCCAGCAGCTTGATCCGGGGCCAAGAGACCCAGTACTTC. Translating it yields CASSLIRGQETQYF.

This clonotype was detected only a few times. The chain recombines TRBV10-1 with TRBJ2-4; 8 bases line up with TRBD1. Germline lookup yields CDR1 WNHNN and CDR2 SYGVQD (reference sequence). The CDR3 is made up of 17 amino acids. V was pared by 8 bases and J by 0 bases, with 12 bases of the junction left unmatched. In DNA, the CDR3 is TGCGCCAGCCACCGGGACAGGCCGGGATTAGCCAAAAACATTCAGTACTTC. Its protein is CASHRDRPGLAKNIQYF.

The chain carries TRBV10-3 and TRBJ2-5; possibly TRBD2 for D (5 bases). Deletions cut 3 bases from V and 3 bases from J, with 17 bases between. Germline lookup yields CDR1 ENHRY and CDR2 SYGVKD. The CDR3 runs to 16 residues. CDR3 in DNA: TGTGCCATCAGTGAATTTGAGGCGGGCGAAAAAGAGACCCAGTACTTC. Its translation is CAISEFEAGEKETQYF.

The rearrangement joins TRBV7-2 to TRBJ2-1; 8 positions match TRBD2. CDR1 is SGHTA, CDR2 FQGNSA, per germline. This CDR3 region has 16 residues. Trimming cost V 1 base and J 4 bases; bases outside gene matches: 6. The CDR3 sequence is CASSLDAGGVYNEQFF. CDR3 sequence (DNA): TGTGCCAGCAGCTTAGATGCGGGGGGAGTTTACAATGAGCAGTTCTTC. Looking up the rest from reference TRBV7-2 and TRBJ2-1 gives the full variable domain: GAGVSQSPSNKVTEKGKDVELRCDPISGHTALYWYRQSLGQGLEFLIYFQGNSAPDKSGLPSDRFSAERTGGSVSTLTIQRTQQEDSAVYLCASSLDAGGVYNEQFFGPGTRLTVL.

The table lists this clonotype with a few counts. The chain uses TRBV6-1 and TRBJ2-7; D is undetermined. The CDR3 length is 13 residues. Trimming removed 6 bases at V and 1 base at J, with 10 bases between. CDR1 and CDR2 from the germline V gene are MNHNS and SASEGT. The CDR3 DNA sequence: TGTGCCAGCAGCATCGAAGTATCCTACGAGCAGTACTTC. This gives the protein CASSIEVSYEQYF.

This clonotype showed up just a few times. This rearrangement joins TRBV9 to TRBJ2-3; D tentatively reads TRBD1 or TRBD2 (5 bases each). This CDR3 has 14 amino acids. Trimming shortened V by 4 bases and J by 6 bases, and 15 bases separated the two germline ends. CDR1 and CDR2 (germline): SGDLS, YYNGEE. CDR3 DNA sequence: TGTGCCAGCAGCTCCACCGGGGCAAGTGATACGCAGTATTTT. Encoded protein: CASSSTGASDTQYF.

The V and J genes are TRBV12-3 or TRBV12-4 and TRBJ1-1; no firm D call. V lost 0 bases and J lost 3, with 5 bases in between. This CDR3 is built from 13 residues. The DNA for the CDR3 is TGTGCCAGCAGTTTAGCCCCGGACACTGAAGCTTTCTTT. This translates into CASSLAPDTEAFF.

This chain joins TRBV6-5 and TRBJ2-3; D is unresolved. Trimming removed 11 bases at V and 6 bases at J, with 15 bases between. The CDR3 totals 12 residues. Germline V gene data show CDR1 as MNHEY and CDR2 as SVGAGI. CDR3 in DNA: TGTGCCGCTAGTTCTGCACCGGATACGCAGTATTTT. Translated, it gives CAASSAPDTQYF.

The chain uses TRBV4-2 and TRBJ2-1; D not certain. Trimming removed 0 bases at V and 8 bases at J, with 8 bases between. The CDR3 loop spans 13 amino acids. Germline V gives CDR1 LGHNA, CDR2 YNFKEQ. The CDR3 DNA follows: TGTGCCAGCAGCCAAGATGTGAAGGATGAGCAGTTCTTC. This encodes CASSQDVKDEQFF.

This clonotype was recorded a few times. The V call is TRBV20-1, the J call TRBJ2-7, with 8 bases aligning to TRBD2. This CDR3 contains 15 residues. With V trimmed by 6 bases and J by 0 bases, 10 bases remained unmatched. The V gene's germline CDR1 is DFQATT and CDR2 SNEGSKA (reference sequence). CDR3 residues: CSAKPGLENSYEQYF. In nucleotides, the CDR3 is TGCAGTGCAAAACCGGGACTAGAGAACTCCTACGAGCAGTACTTC.

J is TRBJ1-2 and V is TRBV5-1, with 11 bases fitting TRBD1. This CDR3 has 13 residues. Trimming at V came to 6 bases and at J to 14 bases, leaving 12 bases not matched to a gene. Looked up from germline, CDR1 is SGHRS and CDR2 is YFSETQ. CDR3 region: CASTNPGQGANTF. The CDR3 nucleotides are TGCGCCAGCACCAACCCAGGACAGGGGGCGAATACCTTC.

This chain connects TRBV4-2 to TRBJ2-7, with 15 bases matching TRBD2. CDR1 LGHNA and CDR2 YNFKEQ come from the germline V gene. Trimming cost V 3 bases and J 4 bases; bases outside gene matches: 1. The CDR3 extends over 15 amino acids. This CDR3 is CASSQGLAGGYEQYF. CDR3 nucleotides: TGTGCCAGCAGCCAGGGACTAGCGGGAGGATACGAGCAGTACTTC.

A few counts support this clonotype. The V call is TRBV12-3 or TRBV12-4, the J call TRBJ2-7, with a tentative D call TRBD2 (5 bases). The CDR3 extends over 14 amino acids. The germline V and J ends were trimmed by 2 bases and 4 bases, with 12 bases remaining between them. The CDR3 sequence: CASSLPGLYYEQYF. In DNA form, the CDR3 reads TGTGCCAGCAGTTTACCAGGACTTTATTACGAGCAGTACTTC.

This clonotype has just a few counts. V and J are TRBV11-2 and TRBJ2-1; 9 bases match TRBD1. CDR3 length: 13 amino acids. Trimming removed 1 base from V and 10 bases from J; junction bases left unmatched: 2. CDR1 is SGHAT and CDR2 is FQNNGV in the germline V gene. The CDR3 DNA reads TGTGCCAGCAGCTTAGGGACAGGGGTCGAGCAGTTCTTC. This gives the protein CASSLGTGVEQFF.

This clonotype was observed a few times. This chain uses TRBV18 with TRBJ1-6; 7 nucleotides line up with TRBD1. The CDR3 loop spans 15 amino acids. Germline lookup yields CDR1 KGHSH and CDR2 LQKENI. J gave up 6 bases and V 3 bases, and 5 bases lay outside the gene matches. CDR3 DNA sequence: TGTGCCAGCTCACCGGCGGGACAGCCTAATTCACCCCTCCACTTT. It yields the protein CASSPAGQPNSPLHF.

The genes are TRBV15 and TRBJ2-5; 9 nucleotides line up with TRBD1. The CDR3 runs to 14 residues. J gave up 2 bases and V 10 bases, and 8 bases lay outside the gene matches. Germline-derived CDR1 and CDR2 are LNHNV and YYDKDF (reference sequence). The DNA of the CDR3 is TGTGCCAAACGGGACAGGGAGTTTCAAGAGACCCAGTACTTC. Protein sequence: CAKRDREFQETQYF. Drawing the rest from reference TRBV15 and TRBJ2-5, the complete variable domain is DAMVIQNPRYQVTQFGKPVTLSCSQTLNHNVMYWYQQKSSQAPKLLFHYYDKDFNNEADTPDNFQSRRPNTSFCFLDIRSPGLGDTAMYLCAKRDREFQETQYFGPGTRLLVL.

This clonotype showed up just a few times. The J gene is TRBJ2-2, the V gene TRBV7-7, with 11 bases lining up with TRBD2. The germline V gene encodes CDR1 SSHAT and CDR2 FNYEAQ (reference sequence). The CDR3 is made up of 19 amino acids. Trimming removed 7 bases from V and 2 bases from J; junction bases left unmatched: 15. CDR3 in DNA: TGTGCCAGCACCGAACGACTAGCGGGACCTCGGGGTAACACCGGGGAGCTGTTTTTT. It codes for CASTERLAGPRGNTGELFF.

The chain is built from TRBV28 and TRBJ2-2, with 8 bases that match TRBD1. This CDR3 comprises 16 residues. In germline, CDR1 is MDHEN, CDR2 SYDVKM. V lost 3 bases, J lost 1 base, and 4 bases stayed unmatched. CDR3 region: CASSLTGALNTGELFF. The CDR3 bases are TGTGCCAGCAGTTTGACAGGGGCACTGAACACCGGGGAGCTGTTTTTT.

The gene calls are TRBV12-3 or TRBV12-4 and TRBJ1-2; 12 positions agree with TRBD1. This CDR3 has 17 residues. Losses at the gene ends were 1 base for V and 2 bases for J; bases not matched to a gene: 5. The CDR3 protein is CASSLGGQGARNYGYTF. The CDR3 DNA is TGTGCCAGCAGTTTAGGGGGACAGGGGGCGCGGAACTATGGCTACACCTTC.

This clonotype appeared a few times. The chain employs TRBV3-1 and TRBJ2-7; the match to TRBD2 covers 8 bases. This CDR3 spans 16 amino acids. Per germline, CDR1 LGHDT and CDR2 YNNKEL (reference sequence). V shed 0 bases, J shed 4 bases, and the junction held 8 bases outside the gene matches. The CDR3 spells CASSQDLTRGEYEQYF. The CDR3 bases are TGTGCCAGCAGCCAAGATCTGACGCGGGGGGAGTACGAGCAGTACTTC.

This sequence joins TRBV12-3 or TRBV12-4 and TRBJ2-2; no clear D gene. V was pared by 3 bases and J by 5 bases, with 7 bases between. The CDR3 has 13 residues. The DNA for the CDR3 is TGTGCCAGCAGTTTTCGGTATACCGGGGAGCTGTTTTTT. Its protein product is CASSFRYTGELFF.

The CDR3 spells CATRTSGGAAKNIQYF. For the CDR3, the DNA is TGTGCCACGCGGACTAGCGGGGGGGCTGCCAAAAACATTCAGTACTTC. The chain recombines TRBV2 with TRBJ2-4; 15 bases fit TRBD2. Trimming cost V 10 bases and J 1 base; bases outside gene matches: 5. The CDR3 is 16 amino acids. Germline loops: CDR1 SNHLY, CDR2 FYNNEI. The full variable domain, with the rest looked up from reference TRBV2 and TRBJ2-4, is EPEVTQTPSHQVTQMGQEVILRCVPISNHLYFYWYRQILGQKVEFLVSFYNNEISEKSEIFDDQFSVERPDGSNFTLKIRSTKLEDSAMYFCATRTSGGAAKNIQYFGAGTRLSVL.

This clonotype was observed a handful of times. V is TRBV6-2 or TRBV6-3 and J is TRBJ2-3, with D perhaps TRBD1 (5 bases). The CDR3 extends over 14 amino acids. CDR1 and CDR2 (germline): MNHEY, SVGEGT. Between the trimmed V and J ends, which lost 5 bases and 0 bases, there was a span of 9 bases. This CDR3 is CASSGADSTDTQYF. The CDR3 nucleotides read TGTGCCAGCAGTGGGGCTGATAGCACAGATACGCAGTATTTT.

This clonotype was recorded a few times. The chain's CDR3 is CSVEARNRQGDNEQFF. The DNA for the CDR3 is TGCAGCGTTGAGGCGCGCAATCGACAGGGAGACAATGAGCAGTTCTTC. The chain couples TRBV29-1 to TRBJ2-1; TRBD1 agrees at 7 bases. This CDR3 is built from 16 residues. CDR1 and CDR2 from the germline V gene are SQVTM and ANQGSEA. V lost 3 bases, J lost 5 bases, and 13 bases stayed unmatched.

The chain recombines TRBV27 with TRBJ2-3; tentatively, D is TRBD1 (6 bases). The germline CDR1 and CDR2 sequences are MNHEY and SMNVEV (reference sequence). Trimming removed 5 bases at V and 2 bases at J, with 17 bases between. There are 16 residues in the CDR3. This chain's CDR3 is CASSLLPGQLTDTQYF. DNA of the CDR3: TGTGCCAGCAGTCTTCTACCGGGACAACTCACAGATACGCAGTATTTT.

The chain couples TRBV20-1 to TRBJ2-5, with a weak D call TRBD2 (5 bases). Trimming removed 4 bases from V and 5 bases from J, with 14 bases in between. Looked up from germline, CDR1 is DFQATT and CDR2 is SNEGSKA (reference sequence). The CDR3 contains 13 residues. CDR3 DNA sequence: TGCAGTGCTACGGGGATCGACGGGGAGACCCAGTACTTC. Translating gives CSATGIDGETQYF.

This clonotype was seen a few times. The CDR3 spells CASSRVPGLAVLSSYNEQFF. The CDR3 bases are TGCGCCAGCAGCCGAGTACCGGGACTAGCGGTCCTCAGCTCCTACAATGAGCAGTTCTTC. The chain uses TRBV4-1 and TRBJ2-1; 11 bases match TRBD2. The V gene end was trimmed by 4 bases and the J gene end by 0 bases; junction bases not matched to a gene: 14. The CDR3 runs to 20 residues. Germline loops: CDR1 MGHRA, CDR2 YSYEKL.